Shown below are 9 T cell receptor beta chains from a single sample sequenced in a study of cytomegalovirus exposure and HLA in healthy donors (dated by TCRdb to between 2016 and 2019). The library came from the immunoSEQ multiplex PCR assay. What TCRdb holds here is the immuneACCESS table cut down to in-frame rearrangements. Part of the clones is not present; checked against another copy, under half of the missing clones reflect an unresolved V gene, and the others are unexplained. In this sample the table shows over 20,000 clones, 97% of which occur a single time. The leading ten clones occupy 10% of the sample. The material sequenced was PBMCs. Receptor source: a man aged 25 to 40 in good health and CMV-seropositive.

This clone was seen a single time. V and J are TRBV21-1 and TRBJ2-2; the table calls TRBD2, which could not be checked here. TRBV21-1 is designated a pseudogene. This CDR3 has 14 residues. The DNA for the CDR3 is TGTGCCAGCAGCATGCGGGAGTCGACCGGGGAGCTGTTTTTT. Translated, it gives CASSMRESTGELFF.

This clone was seen a single time. V and J are TRBV25-1 and TRBJ2-3, with 12 bases matching TRBD1. The CDR3 is made up of 16 amino acids. Germline V gives CDR1 MGHDK, CDR2 SYGVNS. The V gene end was trimmed by 3 bases and the J gene end by 5 bases; junction bases not matched to a gene: 6. Here the CDR3 DNA reads TGTGCCAGCAGTGAGGGCCGGGACAGGGGGCAAGATACGCAGTATTTT. Translated, it gives CASSEGRDRGQDTQYF.

CDR3 residues: CASSVLADTQYF. As DNA, the CDR3 is TGCGCCAGCAGCGTACTAGCAGATACGCAGTATTTT. The rearrangement uses TRBV5-1 and TRBJ2-3, with D perhaps matching TRBD2 (5 bases). V was cut by 4 bases and J by 4 bases, with 7 bases left in between. Germline-derived CDR1 and CDR2 are SGHRS and YFSETQ. This CDR3 spans 12 amino acids. The entire variable domain, with the rest obtained from reference TRBV5-1 and TRBJ2-3, is as follows: KAGVTQTPRYLIKTRGQQVTLSCSPISGHRSVSWYQQTPGQGLQFLFEYFSETQRNKGNFPGRFSGRQFSNSRSEMNVSTLELGDSALYLCASSVLADTQYFGPGTRLTVL.

Here the CDR3 reads CASSRQQVTNTEAFF. The CDR3 bases are TGTGCCAGCAGCAGGCAACAGGTGACGAACACTGAAGCTTTCTTT. The chain has TRBV7-2 and TRBJ1-1; D might be TRBD1 (5 bases). Germline values: CDR1 SGHTA, CDR2 FQGNSA. The germline V and J ends were trimmed by 5 bases and 1 base, with 14 bases remaining between them. CDR3 size: 15 residues.

The chain uses TRBV28 and TRBJ2-1; 12 nucleotides align to TRBD2. CDR1 is MDHEN and CDR2 is SYDVKM in the germline V gene. The CDR3 totals 15 residues. V was clipped by 5 bases and J by 2 bases; unmatched bases: 1. The CDR3 sequence is CASSRTSGTYNEQFF. The CDR3 region has the DNA TGTGCCAGCAGTCGGACTAGCGGGACCTACAATGAGCAGTTCTTC.

The chain has TRBV2 and TRBJ1-1, with D uncertain. V gave up 4 bases and J gave up 7 bases, with 7 bases separating them. CDR1 and CDR2 (germline): SNHLY, FYNNEI. The CDR3 consists of 11 residues. Here the CDR3 reads CASSVSFEAFF. The DNA of the CDR3 is TGTGCCAGCAGTGTCAGTTTTGAAGCTTTCTTT.

This sequence joins TRBV7-2 and TRBJ1-5; 9 positions agree with TRBD1. The CDR3 sequence is 13 residues long. Trimming removed 5 bases from V and 9 bases from J; junction bases left unmatched: 5. The germline CDR1 and CDR2 sequences are SGHTA and FQGNSA. CDR3 sequence: CASSPKGQGPQHF. The CDR3, as DNA: TGTGCCAGCAGCCCCAAGGGACAGGGGCCCCAGCATTTT.

This clone was recorded once. The V and J genes are TRBV11-2 and TRBJ2-6; D unresolved. CDR3 length: 17 amino acids. Germline loops: CDR1 SGHAT, CDR2 FQNNGV. Trimming took 1 base from V and 2 from J, leaving 12 bases between them. The CDR3 protein is CASSLATWSAGANVLTF. In nucleotides, the CDR3 is TGTGCCAGCAGCTTAGCCACGTGGAGCGCTGGGGCCAACGTCCTGACTTTC.

The chain has TRBV13 and TRBJ2-4, with 8 bases fitting TRBD2. The germline V gene encodes CDR1 PRHDT and CDR2 FYEKMQ (reference sequence). The J segment lost 3 bases and the V segment lost 5 bases, leaving 9 bases of the junction unmatched. The CDR3 is made up of 16 amino acids. The CDR3 loop reads CASSPRGGGDKNIQYF. DNA of the CDR3: TGTGCCAGCAGCCCTCGGGGGGGAGGAGACAAAAACATTCAGTACTTC. The variable domain in full, with the rest retrieved from reference TRBV13 and TRBJ2-4, is AAGVIQSPRHLIKEKRETATLKCYPIPRHDTVYWYQQGPGQDPQFLISFYEKMQSDKGSIPDRFSAQQFSDYHSELNMSSLELGDSALYFCASSPRGGGDKNIQYFGAGTRLSVL.